The clone carrying this TCR beta chain was found a few times. The antigen remains unidentified. This specimen comes from a study of metastatic and nonmetastatic thyroid tumors. Study-level background: Thyroid patients, malignant and benign, had repertoires compared across blood and tumor or nodule tissue.

Study observations and caveats: In blood and tumor, TCR beta diversity was reportedly significantly higher in malignant thyroid tumors than in benign nodules.

This CDR3 contains 14 residues. CDR1 and CDR2 from the germline V gene are MNHNS and SASEGT. Study processing details: In papillary thyroid cancer, a distant-metastasis classifier was built using CDR3 differences across clinicopathological groups. TCRdb used MiXCR to call clones anew from the PCR reads. TCRdb's processing, not the study's, gives the V and J calls here. The sample includes some 15,000 clones, about 13% of them seen just once. Among the patients, none had received any treatment before thyroid surgery. Sequences were obtained from blood. The chain combines TRBV6-1 with TRBJ2-5, with D unresolved. The DNA end is a closer match to TRBJ2-1, so the J assignment may be wrong. This sequence was found in a female donor with papillary thyroid cancer or a benign thyroid nodule (not recorded which). Some clones in this sample may be carry-over from other donors' samples. This CDR3 reads CASSAGAIYNEQFF. CDR3 sequence (DNA): TGTGCCAGCAGTGCAGGAGCCATCTACAATGAGCAGTTCTTC.